What follows are 11 T cell receptor beta chains derived from one specimen sequenced in a study of T cell responses to AZD1222 COVID-19 vaccine. The method was immunoSEQ multiplex PCR; TCRdb's version includes in-frame clones alone and lacks a portion of them. The table lists around 140,000 clones, approximately 91% of them singletons, with about 6% in the top ten. Material: peripheral blood, obtained on day 0 of AZD1222 vaccination. The source is an adult in good health.

A few counts support this clone. The chain has TRBV3-1 (or the pseudogene TRBV3-2) and TRBJ2-5; D remains ambiguous. The V gene lost 3 bases and the J gene lost 1 base, with 3 bases spanning the gap. The CDR3 consists of 12 residues. Per the germline V gene, CDR1 is LGHDT and CDR2 is YNNKEL (reference sequence). The CDR3 DNA follows: TGTGCCAGCAGCCACTTCCAAGAGACCCAGTACTTC. Amino acid sequence: CASSHFQETQYF.

The genes are TRBV4-1 and TRBJ1-6; D is unresolved. The germline V gene encodes CDR1 MGHRA and CDR2 YSYEKL. The CDR3 is 13 residues long. The V and J ends lost 1 base and 14 bases respectively, with 12 bases between them. The CDR3 reads CASSQVLSPALHF. As DNA, the CDR3 is TGCGCCAGCAGCCAAGTCCTCTCCCCGGCCCTCCACTTT.

This chain connects TRBV29-1 to TRBJ2-7, with TRBD1 identical over 8 bases. With V trimmed by 1 base and J by 3 bases, 2 bases remained unmatched. Germline V CDR1 and CDR2: SQVTM, ANQGSEA. This CDR3 comprises 13 residues. CDR3 DNA sequence: TGCAGCGTTGAAGCAGGGGGCAACTACGAGCAGTACTTC. Protein sequence: CSVEAGGNYEQYF.

The V and J genes are TRBV7-9 and TRBJ1-3, with D possibly being TRBD1 (5 bases). The germline gives CDR1 SEHNR, CDR2 FQNEAQ (reference sequence). Trimming took off 0 bases at V and 4 bases at J, with 10 bases between the two ends. This CDR3 is 15 amino acids long. Written as DNA, the CDR3 is TGTGCCAGCAGCTTAGCGGGGCCCGGGGGAAACACCATATATTTT. Its translation: CASSLAGPGGNTIYF.

The V call is TRBV6-2 or TRBV6-3, the J call TRBJ2-7; TRBD2 agrees at 8 bases. V shed 6 bases, J shed 3 bases, and the junction held 7 bases outside the gene matches. CDR1 MNHEY and CDR2 SVGEGT come from the germline V gene. The CDR3 consists of 14 residues. CDR3 protein: CASSGLATHYEQYF. The CDR3 DNA follows: TGTGCCAGCAGCGGACTAGCCACCCACTACGAGCAGTACTTC.

This chain joins TRBV18 and TRBJ1-3, with 10 bases lining up with TRBD1. The V and J ends lost 2 bases and 10 bases, in that order; junction bases with no gene match: 11. Germline V gene data show CDR1 as KGHSH and CDR2 as LQKENI. The CDR3 has 16 residues. The CDR3 sequence: CASSPAVGTGVSTIYF. The CDR3 region has the DNA TGTGCCAGCTCACCAGCCGTTGGGACAGGGGTTTCTACCATATATTTT.

The V call is TRBV6-1, the J call TRBJ2-1, with D perhaps assigned TRBD1 or TRBD2 (7 bases each). The V gene lost 2 bases and the J gene lost 3 bases, with 14 bases spanning the gap. Germline V gene sequence: CDR1 MNHNS, CDR2 SASEGT. The CDR3 runs to 16 residues. This CDR3 is CASSERGRGFYNEQFF. The CDR3 nucleotides are TGTGCCAGCAGTGAAAGGGGGCGGGGGTTCTACAATGAGCAGTTCTTC.

The chain couples TRBV5-1 to TRBJ2-2; 14 bases are a match to TRBD2. Trimming removed 8 bases from V and 5 bases from J; junction bases left unmatched: 8. The CDR3 totals 16 residues. Germline assignment: CDR1 SGHRS and CDR2 YFSETQ. The CDR3 protein is CASRTSGGTSTGELFF. The DNA of the CDR3 is TGCGCCAGTCGGACTAGCGGGGGGACTTCGACCGGGGAGCTGTTTTTT. The full variable domain, rest sourced from reference TRBV5-1 and TRBJ2-2, is KAGVTQTPRYLIKTRGQQVTLSCSPISGHRSVSWYQQTPGQGLQFLFEYFSETQRNKGNFPGRFSGRQFSNSRSEMNVSTLELGDSALYLCASRTSGGTSTGELFFGEGSRLTVL.

CDR3 protein: CASSLNIEGYTF. The DNA of the CDR3 is TGTGCCAGCAGCTTGAACATCGAAGGCTACACCTTC. This sequence joins TRBV5-4 and TRBJ1-2; no definite D call. This CDR3 has 12 amino acids. CDR1 SGHNT and CDR2 YYREEE come from the germline V gene (reference sequence). V lost 1 base and J lost 8, with 9 bases in between.

V gene TRBV4-2 combines with J gene TRBJ1-2; no clear D gene. The CDR3 is 15 amino acids. The V gene lost 3 bases and the J gene lost 3 bases, with 14 bases spanning the gap. Germline V gene lookup returns CDR1 LGHNA and CDR2 YNFKEQ. CDR3 region: CASSHNTGFDYGYTF. Here the CDR3 DNA reads TGTGCCAGCAGCCACAACACGGGGTTCGACTATGGCTACACCTTC.

This clone was detected only once. V gene TRBV5-8 combines with J gene TRBJ1-5; tentative D call: TRBD1 (6 bases). V was pared by 7 bases and J by 5 bases, with 10 bases between. Germline-derived CDR1 and CDR2 are SGHTS and YDEGEE. The CDR3 runs 12 residues. This CDR3 is CASGTGYQPQHF. Here the CDR3 DNA reads TGTGCCAGCGGAACAGGGTATCAGCCCCAGCATTTT.